A single TCR beta chain is shown here with its context. What it binds is unknown. Assay: immunoSEQ multiplex PCR; the TCRdb copy retains only in-frame clones and omits some. Of some 130,000 clones listed, just under 85% are singletons. The record originates from a study of cytomegalovirus exposure and HLA in healthy donors. Study observations and caveats: The dataset shows that most TCR sequences were rare, while some public TCRs occurred in many donors.

The junction had 16 bases not matched to a gene; V was cut back by 8 bases and J by 5 bases. This CDR3 comprises 15 residues. CDR1 and CDR2 (germline): GTSNPN, SVGIG (reference sequence). This clonotype was sampled from a man aged 25 to 45 in good health and CMV-seropositive. V usage is TRBV30 and J usage is TRBJ1-2; TRBD1 matches at 8 bases. The source material was PBMCs. CDR3 in DNA: TGTGCCCAGAGGGGGGGGACAGGATGGGAATATGGCTACACCTTC. Protein: CAQRGGTGWEYGYTF.